This paragraph covers one T cell receptor (beta chain) sequence. Its specificity is unknown. The sample belongs to a study of cytomegalovirus exposure and HLA in healthy donors. Study-wide results and caveats: TCR beta sequences numbering roughly 16,000 were associated with HLA alleles at 0.05 false discovery rate in a later analysis. Reported results showed that the classifier diagnosed cytomegalovirus status with high specificity and sensitivity. Listed as cytomegalovirus-associated were 150 to 200 TCR beta chains.

Primers included in the PCR were 60 Vbeta and 13 Jbeta primers. Profiled with immunoSEQ multiplex PCR; TCRdb holds only in-frame clones, not every one. The data show about 120,000 clones, with over 70% seen just once and more than 9% held by the top ten. Donors in the study were healthy people who gave bone marrow. CDR3 length equals 15 residues. V shed 9 bases and J 0 bases; nucleotides not matched to a gene: 9. Per germline, CDR1 LNHDA and CDR2 SQIVND (reference sequence). This receptor was identified in a woman aged 45-65 years in good health and CMV-seropositive. Sequenced: PBMCs. V and J are TRBV19 and TRBJ2-3; 7 bases agree with TRBD2. The CDR3 DNA follows: TGTGCCAGCAAACGGGGGGAGACTAGCACAGATACGCAGTATTTT. This sequence encodes CASKRGETSTDTQYF.